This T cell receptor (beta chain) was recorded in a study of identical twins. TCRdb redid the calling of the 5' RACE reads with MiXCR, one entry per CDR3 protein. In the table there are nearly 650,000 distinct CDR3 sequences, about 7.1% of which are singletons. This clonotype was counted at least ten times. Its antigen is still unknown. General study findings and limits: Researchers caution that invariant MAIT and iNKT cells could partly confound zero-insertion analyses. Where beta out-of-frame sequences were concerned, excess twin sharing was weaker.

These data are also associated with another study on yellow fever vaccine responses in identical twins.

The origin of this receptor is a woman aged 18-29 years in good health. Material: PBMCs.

For the CDR3, the DNA is TGTGCCAGCAGTGACGGTAGCGCAGGAAACAATGAGCAGTTCTTC. Translation: CASSDGSAGNNEQFF. The chain combines TRBV6-1 with TRBJ2-1, with a possible D match to TRBD2 (5 bases). This CDR3 is 15 amino acids long. From germline, CDR1 is MNHNS and CDR2 SASEGT. Deletions cut 3 bases from V and 5 bases from J, with 14 bases between.